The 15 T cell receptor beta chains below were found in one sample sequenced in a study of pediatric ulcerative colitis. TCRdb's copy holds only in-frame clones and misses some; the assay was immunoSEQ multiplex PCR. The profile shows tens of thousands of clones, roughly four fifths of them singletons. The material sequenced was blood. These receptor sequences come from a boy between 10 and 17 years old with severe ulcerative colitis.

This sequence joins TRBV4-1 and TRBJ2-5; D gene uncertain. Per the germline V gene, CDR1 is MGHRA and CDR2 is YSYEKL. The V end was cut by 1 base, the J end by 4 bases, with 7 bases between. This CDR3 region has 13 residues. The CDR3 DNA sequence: TGCGCCAGCAGCCAAGGTCAGGTAGAGACCCAGTACTTC. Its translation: CASSQGQVETQYF.

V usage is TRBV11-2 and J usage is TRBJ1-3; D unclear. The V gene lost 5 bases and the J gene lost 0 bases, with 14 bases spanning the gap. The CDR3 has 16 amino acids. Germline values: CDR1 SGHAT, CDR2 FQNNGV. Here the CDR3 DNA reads TGTGCCAGCAGCCCGGTCCCTGGCAGCTCTGGAAACACCATATATTTT. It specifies CASSPVPGSSGNTIYF.

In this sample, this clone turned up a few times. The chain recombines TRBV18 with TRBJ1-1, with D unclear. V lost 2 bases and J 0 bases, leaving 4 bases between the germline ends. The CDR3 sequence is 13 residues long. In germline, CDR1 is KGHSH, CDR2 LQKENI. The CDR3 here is CASSPTVNTEAFF. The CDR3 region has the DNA TGTGCCAGCTCACCAACGGTGAACACTGAAGCTTTCTTT.

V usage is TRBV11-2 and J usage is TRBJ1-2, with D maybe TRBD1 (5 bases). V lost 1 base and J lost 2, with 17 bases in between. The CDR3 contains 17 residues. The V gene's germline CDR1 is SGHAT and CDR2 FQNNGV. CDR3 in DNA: TGTGCCAGCAGCTTAGTACCTCCGGGGGACCTCAACTATGGCTACACCTTC. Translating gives CASSLVPPGDLNYGYTF.

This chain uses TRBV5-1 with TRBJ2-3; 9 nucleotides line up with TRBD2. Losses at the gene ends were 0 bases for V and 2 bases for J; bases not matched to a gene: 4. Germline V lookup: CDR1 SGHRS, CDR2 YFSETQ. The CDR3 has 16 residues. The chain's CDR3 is CASSLVASGNTDTQYF. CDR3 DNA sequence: TGCGCCAGCAGCTTGGTGGCTAGCGGGAACACAGATACGCAGTATTTT.

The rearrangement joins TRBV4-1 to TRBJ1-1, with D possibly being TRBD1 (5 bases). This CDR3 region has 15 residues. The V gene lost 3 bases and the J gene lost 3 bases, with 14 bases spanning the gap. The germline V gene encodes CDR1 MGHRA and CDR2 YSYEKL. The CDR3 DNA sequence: TGCGCCAGCAGCCACCCTCCCGGAGGGGACACTGAAGCTTTCTTT. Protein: CASSHPPGGDTEAFF.

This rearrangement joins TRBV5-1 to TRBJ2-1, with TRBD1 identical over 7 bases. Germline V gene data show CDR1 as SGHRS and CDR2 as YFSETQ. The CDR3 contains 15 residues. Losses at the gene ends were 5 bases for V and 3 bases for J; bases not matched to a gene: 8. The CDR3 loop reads CASRPDRVIYNEQFF. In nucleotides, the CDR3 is TGCGCCAGCAGGCCTGACAGGGTAATCTACAATGAGCAGTTCTTC.

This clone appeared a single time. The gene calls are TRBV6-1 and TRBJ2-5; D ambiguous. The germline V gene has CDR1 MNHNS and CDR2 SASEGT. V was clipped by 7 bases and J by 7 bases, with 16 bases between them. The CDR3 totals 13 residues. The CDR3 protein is CASIIAPKGTQYF. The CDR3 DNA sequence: TGTGCCAGCATCATAGCTCCGAAGGGGACCCAGTACTTC.

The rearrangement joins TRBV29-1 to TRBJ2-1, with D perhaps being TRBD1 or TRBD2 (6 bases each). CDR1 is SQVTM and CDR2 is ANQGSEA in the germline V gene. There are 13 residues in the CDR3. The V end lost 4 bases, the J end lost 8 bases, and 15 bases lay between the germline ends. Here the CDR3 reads CSVGQGRYDEQFF. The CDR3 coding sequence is TGCAGCGTTGGGCAGGGGAGGTACGATGAGCAGTTCTTC.

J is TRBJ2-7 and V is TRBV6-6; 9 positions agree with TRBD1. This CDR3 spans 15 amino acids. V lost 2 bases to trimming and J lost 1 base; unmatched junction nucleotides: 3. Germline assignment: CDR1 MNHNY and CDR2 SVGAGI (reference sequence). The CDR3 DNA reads TGTGCCAGCAGTTACGAGGGGACAGGGTCCTACGAGCAGTACTTC. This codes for CASSYEGTGSYEQYF.

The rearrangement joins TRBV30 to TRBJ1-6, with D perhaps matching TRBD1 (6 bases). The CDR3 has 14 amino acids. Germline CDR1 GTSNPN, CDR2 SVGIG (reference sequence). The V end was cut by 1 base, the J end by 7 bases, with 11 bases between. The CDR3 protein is CAWSEGGGNSPLHF. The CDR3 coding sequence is TGTGCCTGGAGTGAGGGGGGCGGGAATTCACCCCTCCACTTT. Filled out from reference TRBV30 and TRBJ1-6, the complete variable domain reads SQTIHQWPATLVQPVGSPLSLECTVEGTSNPNLYWYRQAAGRGLQLLFYSVGIGQISSEVPQNLSASRPQDRQFILSSKKLLLSDSGFYLCAWSEGGGNSPLHFGNGTRLTVT.

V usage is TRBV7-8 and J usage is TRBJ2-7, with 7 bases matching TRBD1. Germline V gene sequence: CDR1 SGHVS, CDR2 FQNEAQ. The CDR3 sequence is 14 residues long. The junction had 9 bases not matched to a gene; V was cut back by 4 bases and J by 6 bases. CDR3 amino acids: CASSSSGTDREQYF. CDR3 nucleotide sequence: TGTGCCAGCAGCTCCTCCGGGACAGACCGCGAGCAGTACTTC.

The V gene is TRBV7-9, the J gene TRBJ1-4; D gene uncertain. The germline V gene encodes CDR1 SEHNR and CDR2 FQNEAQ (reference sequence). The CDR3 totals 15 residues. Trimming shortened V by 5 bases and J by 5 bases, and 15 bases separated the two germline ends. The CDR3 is CASSAPSTTNEKLFF. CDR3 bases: TGTGCCAGCAGCGCGCCCTCGACCACGAATGAAAAACTGTTTTTT. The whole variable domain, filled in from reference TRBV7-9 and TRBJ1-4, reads DTGVSQNPRHKITKRGQNVTFRCDPISEHNRLYWYRQTLGQGPEFLTYFQNEAQLEKSRLLSDRFSAERPKGSFSTLEIQRTEQGDSAMYLCASSAPSTTNEKLFFGSGTQLSVL.

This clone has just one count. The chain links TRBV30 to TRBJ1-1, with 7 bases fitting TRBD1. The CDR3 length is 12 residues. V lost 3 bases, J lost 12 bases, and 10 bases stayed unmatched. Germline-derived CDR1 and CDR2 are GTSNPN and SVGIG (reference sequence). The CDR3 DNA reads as TGTGCCTGGAGCGTAAGAAACAGGGGCCCTTTCTTT. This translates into CAWSVRNRGPFF.

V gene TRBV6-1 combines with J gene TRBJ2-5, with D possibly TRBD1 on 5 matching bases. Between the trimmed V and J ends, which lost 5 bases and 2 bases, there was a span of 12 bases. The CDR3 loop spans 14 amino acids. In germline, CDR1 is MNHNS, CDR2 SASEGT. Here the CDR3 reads CASSLLTEQETQYF. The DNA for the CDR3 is TGTGCCAGCAGTCTCCTGACAGAGCAAGAGACCCAGTACTTC.